This T cell receptor beta chain is from a study of blood T cell repertoires in COVID-19. In the study overall: COVID-19 samples from acute and convalescent phases originated in the United States, Italy and Spain. PBMCs, B-cell-depleted T cells, or T cells were the source of the cDNA or gDNA that made up the material.

Only a few counts were recorded for this clone. Original processing methods: The authors estimated nucleated cell counts from reference gene primer amplification. Generated by immunoSEQ multiplex PCR, the TCRdb table keeps only in-frame clones and is missing some. That table gives V, J and clone size, and the DNA gave D and trimming. The table records around 150,000 clones, 81% of them present only once. The V gene end was trimmed by 1 base and the J gene end by 8 bases; junction bases not matched to a gene: 6. The germline CDR1 and CDR2 sequences are SGHRS and YFSETQ. There are 15 residues in the CDR3.

The receptor's source is a man in his sixties with active or convalescent COVID-19. Sequenced sample: peripheral blood. The chain has TRBV5-1 and TRBJ1-6; 7 bases line up with TRBD1. DNA of the CDR3: TGCGCCAGCAGCTTGACAGGGGAGTTTCATTCACCCCTCCACTTT. The encoded protein is CASSLTGEFHSPLHF.